This T cell receptor beta chain was identified in a study of blood T cells in healthy people across ages. The CDR3 has 15 amino acids. V was shortened by 2 bases and J by 0 bases, with 14 bases between the two germline ends. Germline V gene sequence: CDR1 SQVTM, CDR2 ANQGSEA. Then a second PCR, running about 6 to 12 cycles, was carried out with a sample-barcoded 5' primer and a J-beta primer mix. TCRdb processed the 5' RACE reads anew with MiXCR; each CDR3 protein has one entry. This sample has approximately 800,000 distinct CDR3 sequences, with 25% found just once. The data were also submitted as part of a second study, on T cells of mothers and their children. This second study notes: Each 15 ul cDNA reaction used roughly 1.5 ug RNA; all RNA was used. Over 8 million TCR beta CDR3 reads were obtained from each mother, and approximately 3 million from each child. Inherited differences only slightly affect thymic shaping of TCR recombination output. T cell clones that were persistent and microchimeric went undetected.

The V and J genes are TRBV29-1 and TRBJ2-7; D unclear. Source material: blood. The TCR originated in a boy younger than 18 in good health. The CDR3 bases are TGCAGCGTTGAACCCCTGGTCAGCGACTCCTACGAGCAGTACTTC. Amino acids: CSVEPLVSDSYEQYF.